This T cell receptor (beta chain) comes out of a study of vaccination and CD4 T cells after COVID-19. Treatment denoted: approximately 11-day PBMC culture with coronavirus spike peptide pools or control peptides (ViraFEST assay). After expanding antigen-specific T cells with peptide pools, ViraFEST sequenced their TCRs. Details on this clonotype: Its antigen is not identified.

Sequenced with the Oncomine TCR Beta short-read assay was DNA taken from cultured CD4+ T cells. A single record per CDR3 protein comes from TCRdb applying MiXCR to the PCR reads. The repertoire holds some 13,000 distinct CDR3 sequences, with 35% as singletons. V was shortened by 8 bases and J by 7 bases, with 8 bases between the two germline ends. Germline CDR1 and CDR2: SNHLY and FYNNEI. This CDR3 spans 11 amino acids. This receptor was taken from a human donor who had recovered from COVID-19. V is TRBV2 and J is TRBJ2-2; D not certain. The sample consisted of CD4+ T cells from blood, cultured in vitro. The CDR3 sequence is CASQRLGELFF. The CDR3 DNA follows: TGTGCCAGCCAAAGGCTCGGGGAGCTGTTTTTT.